This TCR beta chain is from a study of blood T cells in healthy people across ages. Study results and caveats: Roughly linear age-related decline in beta diversity appeared, significant by age 40.

A J-beta primer mix and a sample-barcoded 5' primer were used in a second PCR of about 6 to 12 cycles. TCRdb fed the 5' RACE reads into MiXCR, producing one record per CDR3 protein. Seen here are 450,000 to 700,000 distinct CDR3 sequences, 27% observed once, and the top ten hold around 20%. Whenever a sample was processed, at least 6.5 million PBMCs were isolated. Each sample provided at least 6 micrograms of extracted total RNA. With respect to this clonotype: The antigen is unknown.

Germline CDR1 reads MDHEN; CDR2 reads SYDVKM. The length of the CDR3 is 14 residues. V shed 3 bases and J shed 6 bases, with 15 bases lying between them. The V and J genes are TRBV28 and TRBJ2-7; TRBD2 might be the D (6 bases). The specimen was blood. This TCR was sampled from a woman aged 70-85 years in good health. The CDR3, as DNA: TGTGCCAGCAGTTTCCAAAGGGACTGGCTCGAGCAGTACTTC. It is translated as CASSFQRDWLEQYF. Complete variable domain (other parts from reference TRBV28 and TRBJ2-7): DVKVTQSSRYLVKRTGEKVFLECVQDMDHENMFWYRQDPGLGLRLIYFSYDVKMKEKGDIPEGYSVSREKKERFSLILESASTNQTSMYLCASSFQRDWLEQYFGPGTRLTVT.